The 18 T cell receptor beta chains listed next were all sequenced from one sample in a study of beta chain features in type 1 diabetes. The study reverse transcribed the entire isolated RNA, so it sequenced expressed TCRB transcripts. Generated by immunoSEQ multiplex PCR, the TCRdb table keeps only in-frame clones and is missing some. The sample has approximately 730,000 clones; about an eighth are singletons. These TCRs are of unknown antigen specificity. Study results and caveats: In all four CD4+ subsets, TCRB CDR3 length was significantly, moderately reduced in type 1 diabetes.

Sequencing was carried out using naive CD4+ T cells from blood. The receptor source for this set is a young man with type 1 diabetes.

The chain couples TRBV5-1 to TRBJ2-5; D gene ambiguous. The CDR3 runs to 11 residues. Germline CDR1 reads SGHRS; CDR2 reads YFSETQ. V was clipped by 0 bases and J by 9 bases, with 6 bases between them. CDR3 amino acids: CASSLDWAQYF. The DNA of the CDR3 is TGCGCCAGCAGCTTGGATTGGGCCCAGTACTTC.

This sequence joins TRBV4-1 and TRBJ2-1; TRBD1 or TRBD2 may be the D gene (5 bases each). With 4 bases removed from V and 5 bases from J, the gap between germline ends came to 15 bases. The CDR3 runs 15 residues. Germline CDR1 reads MGHRA; CDR2 reads YSYEKL. Here the CDR3 reads CASSPLTGRDNEQFF. In nucleotides, the CDR3 is TGCGCCAGCAGCCCTCTCACGGGGCGAGACAATGAGCAGTTCTTC.

This clone was detected a few times. V and J are TRBV11-2 and TRBJ1-5; D perhaps matches TRBD1 (6 bases). The CDR3 totals 15 residues. With 5 bases removed from V and 4 bases from J, the gap between germline ends came to 15 bases. Germline V gives CDR1 SGHAT, CDR2 FQNNGV. The CDR3 DNA reads TGTGCCAGCAGCCAGGACAGTCAAGGGAATCAGCCCCAGCATTTT. Protein product: CASSQDSQGNQPQHF.

This clone was detected only a few times. The chain uses TRBV2 and TRBJ2-1; D ambiguous. Trimming removed 4 bases at V and 0 bases at J, with 10 bases between. This CDR3 comprises 15 residues. CDR1 is SNHLY and CDR2 is FYNNEI in the germline V gene. DNA of the CDR3: TGTGCCAGCAGTGCGTCGGAATACTCCTACAATGAGCAGTTCTTC. Amino acids: CASSASEYSYNEQFF.

This clone came up a few times. Written as DNA, the CDR3 is TGTGCCAGCAGCCCTATGGGGCTATTCACCTACAATGAGCAGTTCTTC. Its protein product is CASSPMGLFTYNEQFF. The rearrangement joins TRBV7-6 to TRBJ2-1, with a weak D call TRBD1 (5 bases). From germline, CDR1 is SGHVS and CDR2 FNYEAQ. The CDR3 is 16 amino acids. V lost 5 bases and J 2 bases, leaving 16 bases between the germline ends.

This clone was counted a few times. The rearrangement uses TRBV28 and TRBJ1-2, with D maybe TRBD1 (5 bases). The CDR3 totals 15 residues. The V gene lost 5 bases and the J gene lost 6 bases, with 19 bases spanning the gap. Germline CDR1 MDHEN, CDR2 SYDVKM. In DNA, the CDR3 is TGTGCCAGCAGTCCGGGACTATCAAAGGTGGATGGCTACACCTTC. As protein: CASSPGLSKVDGYTF.

This chain joins TRBV18 and TRBJ2-7, with D maybe TRBD2 (6 bases). The CDR3 runs 14 residues. With 6 bases removed from V and 0 bases from J, the gap between germline ends came to 12 bases. The germline CDR1 and CDR2 sequences are KGHSH and LQKENI. The CDR3 loop is CASSYLANSYEQYF. CDR3 coding DNA: TGTGCCAGCTCCTATCTAGCGAACTCCTACGAGCAGTACTTC.

This clone showed up just a few times. The J gene is TRBJ1-3, the V gene TRBV6-6; 8 bases are a match to TRBD1. V shed 2 bases, J shed 0 bases, and the junction held 3 bases outside the gene matches. Looked up from germline, CDR1 is MNHNY and CDR2 is SVGAGI (reference sequence). The CDR3 runs 16 residues. The CDR3 region has the DNA TGTGCCAGCAGTTACAAACAGGGGGACTCTGGAAACACCATATATTTT. This codes for CASSYKQGDSGNTIYF.

V gene TRBV10-3 combines with J gene TRBJ1-5; D gene ambiguous. Germline V CDR1 and CDR2: ENHRY, SYGVKD. The CDR3 spans 14 residues. V lost 4 bases to trimming and J lost 5 bases, with 12 bases between them. In nucleotides, the CDR3 is TGTGCCATCAGTGCAGGAGGGCGTGATCAGCCCCAGCATTTT. It specifies CAISAGGRDQPQHF.

The chain has TRBV6-6 and TRBJ1-2; D ambiguous. Trimming stripped 8 bases from V and 4 bases from J, with 8 bases between. The germline gives CDR1 MNHNY, CDR2 SVGAGI (reference sequence). The CDR3 spans 11 residues. The CDR3 protein is CASLAGYGYTF. CDR3 sequence (DNA): TGTGCCAGCTTAGCGGGCTATGGCTACACCTTC.

The CDR3 nucleotides read TGCGCCAGCAGCCAAGGAGGGACGAACACCGGGGAGCTGTTTTTT. Its translation is CASSQGGTNTGELFF. The gene calls are TRBV4-1 and TRBJ2-2, with D tentatively TRBD2 (5 bases). The CDR3 covers 15 residues. Deletions cut 1 base from V and 0 bases from J, with 6 bases between. Germline CDR1 is MGHRA and CDR2 is YSYEKL.

The chain uses TRBV5-6 and TRBJ2-5; D call uncertain. The germline V gene encodes CDR1 SGHDT and CDR2 YYEEEE. The CDR3 extends over 13 amino acids. V dropped 4 bases and J dropped 5 bases, with 12 bases sitting between them. The CDR3 nucleotides are TGTGCCAGCAGCCTTGACCGCCTCGAGACCCAGTACTTC. Its translation: CASSLDRLETQYF.

This clone appeared a few times. This chain connects TRBV6-6 to TRBJ1-1; D gene ambiguous. Per germline, CDR1 MNHNY and CDR2 SVGAGI (reference sequence). Trimming took 0 bases from V and 1 from J, leaving 9 bases between them. This CDR3 is built from 15 residues. Written as DNA, the CDR3 is TGTGCCAGCAGTTACTCGGCCGGGGAGAACACTGAAGCTTTCTTT. Encoded protein: CASSYSAGENTEAFF.

The chain links TRBV15 to TRBJ2-3; no reliable D call. Germline V gene lookup returns CDR1 LNHNV and CDR2 YYDKDF (reference sequence). The CDR3 is 16 residues long. V lost 3 bases and J 2 bases, leaving 15 bases between the germline ends. The CDR3 DNA sequence: TGTGCCACCAGCAGCAACCCCAGGACCAACACAGATACGCAGTATTTT. It yields the protein CATSSNPRTNTDTQYF. Variable domain in full (rest from reference TRBV15 and TRBJ2-3): DAMVIQNPRYQVTQFGKPVTLSCSQTLNHNVMYWYQQKSSQAPKLLFHYYDKDFNNEADTPDNFQSRRPNTSFCFLDIRSPGLGDTAMYLCATSSNPRTNTDTQYFGPGTRLTVL.

The table lists this clone with a few counts. The chain recombines TRBV6-1 with TRBJ2-7, with TRBD2 identical over 8 bases. Trimming at V came to 4 bases and at J to 3 bases, leaving 11 bases not matched to a gene. The CDR3 is 16 amino acids. Germline V gene lookup returns CDR1 MNHNS and CDR2 SASEGT. Written as DNA, the CDR3 is TGTGCCAGCAGTGGCCCCCGGGGAGCGGGAGTCTACGAGCAGTACTTC. Encoded protein: CASSGPRGAGVYEQYF.

This clone was seen a few times. The chain recombines TRBV28 with TRBJ1-5, with TRBD1 as a possible D gene (5 bases). V shed 1 base and J shed 6 bases, with 13 bases lying between them. Germline lookup yields CDR1 MDHEN and CDR2 SYDVKM. This CDR3 is built from 15 residues. In nucleotides, the CDR3 is TGTGCCAGCAGTTTATTGTGGGGGGTCGGTCAGCCCCAGCATTTT. Protein product: CASSLLWGVGQPQHF.

This clone was seen only a few times. The chain uses TRBV7-6 and TRBJ1-2; D might be TRBD1 (5 bases). This CDR3 is built from 16 residues. V was cut by 4 bases and J by 1 base, with 16 bases left in between. Germline CDR1 reads SGHVS; CDR2 reads FNYEAQ. The CDR3 loop is CASSSPSRDGNYGYTF. The CDR3 DNA follows: TGTGCCAGCAGCTCCCCTAGCCGGGACGGTAACTATGGCTACACCTTC. Combining the CDR3 with reference TRBV7-6 and TRBJ1-2 gives the whole variable domain GAGVSQSPRYKVTKRGQDVALRCDPISGHVSLYWYRQALGQGPEFLTYFNYEAQQDKSGLPNDRFSAERPEGSISTLTIQRTEQRDSAMYRCASSSPSRDGNYGYTFGSGTRLTVV.

This rearrangement joins TRBV10-1 to TRBJ2-1; 13 positions match TRBD2. The CDR3 loop spans 13 amino acids. Germline-derived CDR1 and CDR2 are WNHNN and SYGVQD (reference sequence). Trimming removed 8 bases from V and 7 bases from J; junction bases left unmatched: 2. As DNA, the CDR3 is TGCGCCAGCGGGACTAGCGGGGTTAATGAGCAGTTCTTC. Protein product: CASGTSGVNEQFF.